The T cell receptor beta chain described here comes from a study of shared clonotypes between healthy human individuals. Naive CD8 cells were CD45RO-negative, positively selected for CCR7, excluding terminally differentiated effector memory CD45RA+ cells. Here immunoSEQ multiplex PCR was the method, and the copy in TCRdb shows in-frame clones only, minus some. The sample shows some 2,100,000 clones, about 93% of them seen only once. Sequenced sample: naive CD8+ T cells from PBMCs. The receptor's source is a man aged 18 to 30 in good health. Some clones in this sample may be carry-over from other donors' samples.

The CDR3 bases are TGTGCCAGCAGCCTACCCGGACGTAGCTCCTACAATGAGCAGTTCTTC. Its protein product is CASSLPGRSSYNEQFF. V usage is TRBV14 and J usage is TRBJ2-1; no definite D call. The germline V gene has CDR1 SGHDN and CDR2 FVKESK. V gave up 4 bases and J gave up 0 bases, with 13 bases separating them. This CDR3 has 16 residues.